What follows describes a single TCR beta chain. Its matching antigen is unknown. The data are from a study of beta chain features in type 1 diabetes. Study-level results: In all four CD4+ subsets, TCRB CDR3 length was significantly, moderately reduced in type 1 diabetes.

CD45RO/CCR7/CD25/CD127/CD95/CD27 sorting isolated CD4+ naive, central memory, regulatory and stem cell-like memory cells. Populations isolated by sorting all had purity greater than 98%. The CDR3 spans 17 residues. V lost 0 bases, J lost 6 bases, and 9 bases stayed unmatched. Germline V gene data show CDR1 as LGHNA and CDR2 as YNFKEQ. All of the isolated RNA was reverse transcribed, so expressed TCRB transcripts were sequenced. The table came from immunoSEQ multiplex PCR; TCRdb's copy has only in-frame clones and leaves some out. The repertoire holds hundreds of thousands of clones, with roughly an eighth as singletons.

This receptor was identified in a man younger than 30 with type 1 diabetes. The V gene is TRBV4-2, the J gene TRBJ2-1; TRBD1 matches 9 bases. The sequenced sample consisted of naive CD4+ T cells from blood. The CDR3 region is CASSQDGGTGRSNEQFF. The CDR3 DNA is TGTGCCAGCAGCCAAGATGGGGGGACAGGGAGGTCCAATGAGCAGTTCTTC.